Given below is one T cell receptor beta chain in context. Its matching antigen is unknown. CDR1 is MNHEY, CDR2 SMNVEV, per germline (reference sequence). The CDR3 sequence is 20 residues long. With V trimmed by 4 bases and J by 0 bases, 9 bases remained unmatched. The data belong to a study of cytomegalovirus exposure and HLA in healthy donors. Points from the study as a whole: Reportedly, a later analysis found an Asian-associated ancestry cluster had fewer N-insertions than the approximately 700-donor mean. Segments of the TCR beta V type were, in most cases, productive about 90% or about 30% of the time in an earlier analysis. Cytomegalovirus association was listed for 170 or so TCR beta chains. Among the sequence variants, a highly shared cluster was likely an artifact of sequencing.

60 Vbeta and 13 Jbeta primers were used in PCR. Assay used: immunoSEQ multiplex PCR; TCRdb lists only in-frame clones, some missing. The table records some 150,000 clones, roughly 77% of them present only once. The clonotype originates from a human donor in good health. The chain recombines TRBV27 with TRBJ2-6, with 13 bases matching TRBD2. The source material was PBMCs. The CDR3 here is CASSWGTSGITYSGANVLTF. For the CDR3, the DNA is TGTGCCAGCAGTTGGGGGACTAGCGGGATTACGTACTCTGGGGCCAACGTCCTGACTTTC.